This TCR beta chain was obtained from a study of CD8 T cells in Susac syndrome. Random hexamers were used to reverse transcribe about 0.45 to 1 ug of RNA. One entry per CDR3 protein, called by TCRdb with MiXCR from the immunoSEQ multiplex PCR reads. The sample includes some 120,000 distinct CDR3 sequences, about 90% of them seen just once. Trimming pared 4 bases from V and 2 bases from J, leaving 10 bases between. The CDR3 has 13 residues. Looked up from germline, CDR1 is SGHRS and CDR2 is YFSETQ. The sequence was collected from a human donor in good health. Sample: CD8+ T cells from PBMCs. The chain recombines TRBV5-1 with TRBJ2-7; weak D call: TRBD2 (6 bases). CDR3 sequence reads: CASSGEAAYEQYF. Written as DNA, the CDR3 is TGCGCCAGCAGCGGGGAGGCGGCCTACGAGCAGTACTTC.